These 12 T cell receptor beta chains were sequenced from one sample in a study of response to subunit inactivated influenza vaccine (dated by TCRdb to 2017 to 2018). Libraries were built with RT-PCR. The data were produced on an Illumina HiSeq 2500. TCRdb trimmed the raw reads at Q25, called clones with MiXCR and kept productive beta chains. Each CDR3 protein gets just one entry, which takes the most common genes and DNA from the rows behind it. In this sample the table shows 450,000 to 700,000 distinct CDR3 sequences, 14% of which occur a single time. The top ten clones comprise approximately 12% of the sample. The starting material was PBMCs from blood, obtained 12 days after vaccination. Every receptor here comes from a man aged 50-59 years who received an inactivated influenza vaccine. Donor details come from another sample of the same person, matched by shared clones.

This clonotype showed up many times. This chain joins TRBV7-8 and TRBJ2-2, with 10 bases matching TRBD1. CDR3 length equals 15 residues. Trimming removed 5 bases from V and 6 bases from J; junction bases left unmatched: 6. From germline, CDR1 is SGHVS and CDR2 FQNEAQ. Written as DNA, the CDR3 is TGTGCCAGCAGCCCGTACGGACAGGGGGCCGGGGAGCTGTTTTTT. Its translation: CASSPYGQGAGELFF.

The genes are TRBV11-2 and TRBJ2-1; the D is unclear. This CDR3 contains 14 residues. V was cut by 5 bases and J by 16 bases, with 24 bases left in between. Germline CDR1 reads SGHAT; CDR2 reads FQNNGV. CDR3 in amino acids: CASSAQPGAGKKFF. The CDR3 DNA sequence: TGTGCCAGCAGCGCCCAGCCGGGTGCAGGAAAAAAATTCTTC.

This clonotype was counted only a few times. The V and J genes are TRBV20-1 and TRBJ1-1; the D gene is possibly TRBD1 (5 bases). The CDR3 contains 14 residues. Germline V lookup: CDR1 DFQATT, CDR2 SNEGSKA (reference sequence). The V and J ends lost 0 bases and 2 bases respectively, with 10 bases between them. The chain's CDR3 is CSARDMRGNTEAFF. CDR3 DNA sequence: TGCAGTGCTAGAGATATGAGGGGTAACACTGAAGCTTTCTTT.

CDR3 in amino acids: CATSDPRQGAFRDTQYF. The CDR3 DNA reads as TGTGCCACCAGTGACCCCCGACAGGGGGCCTTCAGAGATACGCAGTATTTT. This sequence joins TRBV24-1 and TRBJ2-3; 10 bases map to TRBD1. V lost 4 bases to trimming and J lost 5 bases; unmatched junction nucleotides: 11. Germline CDR1 KGHDR, CDR2 SFDVKD. CDR3 length equals 17 residues.

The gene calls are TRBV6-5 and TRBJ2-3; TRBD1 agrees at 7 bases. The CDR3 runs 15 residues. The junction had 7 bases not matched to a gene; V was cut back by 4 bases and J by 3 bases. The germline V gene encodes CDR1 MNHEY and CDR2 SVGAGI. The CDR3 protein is CASSSPRTGTDTQYF. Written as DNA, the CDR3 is TGTGCCAGCAGTTCCCCTAGGACAGGAACAGATACGCAGTATTTT.

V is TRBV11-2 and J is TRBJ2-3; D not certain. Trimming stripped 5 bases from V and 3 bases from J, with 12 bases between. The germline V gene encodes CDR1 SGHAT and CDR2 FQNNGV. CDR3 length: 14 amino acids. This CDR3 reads CASSPLARTDTQYF. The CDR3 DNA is TGTGCCAGCAGCCCCCTGGCCAGGACAGATACGCAGTATTTT.

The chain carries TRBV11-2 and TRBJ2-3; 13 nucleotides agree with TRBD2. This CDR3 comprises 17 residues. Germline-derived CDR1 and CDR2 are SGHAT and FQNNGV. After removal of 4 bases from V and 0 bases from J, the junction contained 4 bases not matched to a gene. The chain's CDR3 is CASSSGTSGTSTDTQYF. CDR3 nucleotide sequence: TGTGCCAGCAGCTCCGGGACTAGCGGGACTAGCACAGATACGCAGTATTTT.

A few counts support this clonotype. Here the CDR3 DNA reads TGTGCCAGCAGCGACCCACACAGGGACGAGACCCAGTACTTC. Its translation: CASSDPHRDETQYF. The chain joins TRBV7-9 to TRBJ2-5, with D possibly being TRBD1 (6 bases). V was trimmed by 5 bases and J by 5 bases, leaving 15 bases between them. Germline V CDR1 and CDR2: SEHNR, FQNEAQ (reference sequence). This CDR3 has 14 residues.

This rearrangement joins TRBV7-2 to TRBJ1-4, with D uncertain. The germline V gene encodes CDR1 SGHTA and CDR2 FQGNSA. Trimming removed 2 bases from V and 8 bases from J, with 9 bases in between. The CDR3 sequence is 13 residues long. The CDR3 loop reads CASSLTREEKLFF. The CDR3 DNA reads TGTGCCAGCAGCTTAACGAGGGAGGAAAAACTGTTTTTT.

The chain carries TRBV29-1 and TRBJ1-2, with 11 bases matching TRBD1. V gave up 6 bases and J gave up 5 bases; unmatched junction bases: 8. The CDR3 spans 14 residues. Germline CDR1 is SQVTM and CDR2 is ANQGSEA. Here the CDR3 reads CSVSRGQGEYGYTF. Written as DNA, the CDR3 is TGCAGCGTGTCTAGGGGACAGGGGGAATATGGCTACACCTTC. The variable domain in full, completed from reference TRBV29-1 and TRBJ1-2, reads SAVISQKPSRDICQRGTSLTIQCQVDSQVTMMFWYRQQPGQSLTLIATANQGSEATYESGFVIDKFPISRPNLTFSTLTVSNMSPEDSSIYLCSVSRGQGEYGYTFGSGTRLTVV.

The CDR3 here is CASSPDRDNEQYF. CDR3 DNA sequence: TGTGCCAGCAGCCCGGACAGGGACAACGAGCAGTACTTC. V and J are TRBV7-2 and TRBJ2-7, with 8 nucleotides matching TRBD1. V lost 5 bases, J lost 5 bases, and 5 bases stayed unmatched. The CDR3 spans 13 residues. Germline V gene data show CDR1 as SGHTA and CDR2 as FQGNSA.

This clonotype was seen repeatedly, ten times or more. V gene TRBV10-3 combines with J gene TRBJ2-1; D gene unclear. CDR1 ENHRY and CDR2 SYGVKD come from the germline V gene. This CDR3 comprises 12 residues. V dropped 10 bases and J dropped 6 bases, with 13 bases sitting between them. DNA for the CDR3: TGTGCCACCACGGGTACTTCCAATGAGCAGTTCTTC. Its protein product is CATTGTSNEQFF.